These T cell receptor beta chains were read from a single sample in a study of blood T cell repertoires in COVID-19. Assay: immunoSEQ multiplex PCR; the TCRdb copy retains only in-frame clones and omits some. Of 30,000 to 35,000 clones in the sample, 75% to 80% are singletons; the top ten hold 16%. The material sequenced was peripheral blood. The receptor source for this set is a human donor in a cohort sampled during active COVID-19. CDR3s include the opening cysteine and the closing phenylalanine or tryptophan. D genes are given only for firm matches. Part of the rows lack a size; the others show once, few, many or a class for expanded clones.

j_call cdr3_length clone_size v_call d_call cdr3_aa cdr3_nt
TRBJ2-2 15 few TRBV15 . CATSRAGGLTGELFF TGTGCCACCAGCAGGGCAGGGGGGTTGACCGGGGAGCTGTTTTTT
TRBJ1-6 18 few TRBV21-1 . CASRPDREGSLINSPLHF TGTGCCAGCCGCCCGGACAGGGAAGGCTCTCTGATAAATTCACCCCTCCACTTT
TRBJ2-1 13 . TRBV18 TRBD2 CASSPGRDNEQFF TGTGCCAGCTCACCGGGGAGGGACAATGAGCAGTTCTTC
TRBJ1-6 16 . TRBV5-1 TRBD1 CASSLVPTGDNSPLHF TGCGCCAGCAGCTTGGTTCCCACAGGGGATAATTCACCCCTCCACTTT
TRBJ2-1 17 . TRBV7-2 TRBD1 CASSLAPSGTAYNEQFF TGTGCCAGCAGCTTAGCTCCCTCGGGGACAGCATACAATGAGCAGTTCTTC
TRBJ2-1 15 . TRBV7-2 TRBD1 CASSTRQGNYNEQFF TGTGCCAGCAGCACGCGACAGGGTAATTACAATGAGCAGTTCTTC
TRBJ2-7 15 few TRBV7-6 TRBD1 CASSSPGQGLEEQYF TGTGCCAGCAGCTCGCCGGGACAGGGACTGGAAGAGCAGTACTTC
TRBJ2-7 14 . TRBV2 . CASRRTTSTYEQYF TGTGCCAGCAGGCGGACTACAAGTACCTACGAGCAGTACTTC
TRBJ2-5 16 . TRBV7-6 . CASSGAATTDQETQYF TGTGCCAGCAGCGGGGCCGCTACCACCGATCAAGAGACCCAGTACTTC
TRBJ2-1 15 . TRBV7-8 TRBD2 CASSLGLAGYNEQFF TGTGCCAGCAGCTTAGGTCTAGCGGGCTACAATGAGCAGTTCTTC
TRBJ2-3 16 few TRBV18 TRBD2 CASSPSTSGAGDTQYF TGTGCCAGCTCACCATCGACTAGCGGGGCGGGAGATACGCAGTATTTT